The clone carrying this T cell receptor beta chain was seen a few times. Its antigen is still unknown. The CDR3 consists of 13 residues. Trimming cost V 4 bases and J 14 bases, with 19 bases left between them. CDR1 is SEHNR, CDR2 FQNEAQ, per germline (reference sequence). All of the isolated RNA was reverse transcribed, so expressed TCRB transcripts were sequenced. The average read count of naive, central memory and regulatory T cell samples was about 3.57 million. TCRdb's copy holds only in-frame clones and misses some; the assay was immunoSEQ multiplex PCR. The repertoire includes around 340,000 clones, approximately 9.7% of them detected once, and approximately 1% sits in the top ten. The sample is drawn from a study of beta chain features in type 1 diabetes. Broader study findings: Across all four CD4+ subsets, people with type 1 diabetes showed modestly shorter TCRB CDR3s.

Specimen: central memory CD4+ T cells from blood. The V call is TRBV7-9, the J call TRBJ2-3, with D perhaps TRBD1 or TRBD2 (6 bases each). The origin of this receptor is a young man with type 1 diabetes. This CDR3 reads CASSSQQGGWVYF. CDR3 nucleotide sequence: TGTGCCAGCAGCTCCCAACAGGGAGGTTGGGTGTATTTT.